This T cell receptor beta chain was found in a study of CD8+CD57+ T cells in acquired aplastic anemia. Whole-study context: The study obtained an average of about 3.2 ug of DNA from sorted CD4+ and CD8+ cells.

General study results and limits: Controls and patients did not differ significantly in CD8+ Simpson's diversity. Patients and controls shared just under 30 CD8+ CDR3 sequences.

CDR3 length equals 15 residues. V lost 2 bases, J lost 1 base, and 11 bases lay in between. The V gene's germline CDR1 is LGHNA and CDR2 YNFKEQ. This clonotype was counted at least ten times. The antigen remains undetermined. Genomic DNA templated the TCR beta VDJ and CDR3 profiling. TCRdb ran MiXCR on the reads and lists one entry per CDR3 protein. The sample has under 150,000 distinct CDR3 sequences, about 40% seen once. This chain joins TRBV4-2 and TRBJ1-1; D possibly corresponds to TRBD1 (5 bases). The sequence was collected from a human donor in good health, serving as a control. Material: sorted CD4+, CD8+, or CD8+CD57+ T cells (not recorded which) from PBMCs. CDR3 residues: CASSQFPDRNTEAFF. Here the CDR3 DNA reads TGTGCCAGCAGCCAATTTCCAGACAGGAACACTGAAGCTTTCTTT.